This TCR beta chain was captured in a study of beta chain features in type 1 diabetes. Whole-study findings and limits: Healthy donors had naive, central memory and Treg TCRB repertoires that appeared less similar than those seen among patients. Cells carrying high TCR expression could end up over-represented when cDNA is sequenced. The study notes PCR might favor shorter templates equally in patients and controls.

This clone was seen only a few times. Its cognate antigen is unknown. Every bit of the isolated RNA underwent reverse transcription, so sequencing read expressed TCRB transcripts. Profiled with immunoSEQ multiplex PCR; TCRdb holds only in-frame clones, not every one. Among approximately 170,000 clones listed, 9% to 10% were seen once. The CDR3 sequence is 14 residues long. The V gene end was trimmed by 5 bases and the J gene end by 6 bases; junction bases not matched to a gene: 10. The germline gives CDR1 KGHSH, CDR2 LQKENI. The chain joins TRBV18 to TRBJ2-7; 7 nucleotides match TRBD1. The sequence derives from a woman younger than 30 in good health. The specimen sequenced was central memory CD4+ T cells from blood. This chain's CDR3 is CASSEDRASVEQYF. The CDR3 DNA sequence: TGTGCCAGCTCAGAAGACAGGGCGTCTGTCGAGCAGTACTTC.